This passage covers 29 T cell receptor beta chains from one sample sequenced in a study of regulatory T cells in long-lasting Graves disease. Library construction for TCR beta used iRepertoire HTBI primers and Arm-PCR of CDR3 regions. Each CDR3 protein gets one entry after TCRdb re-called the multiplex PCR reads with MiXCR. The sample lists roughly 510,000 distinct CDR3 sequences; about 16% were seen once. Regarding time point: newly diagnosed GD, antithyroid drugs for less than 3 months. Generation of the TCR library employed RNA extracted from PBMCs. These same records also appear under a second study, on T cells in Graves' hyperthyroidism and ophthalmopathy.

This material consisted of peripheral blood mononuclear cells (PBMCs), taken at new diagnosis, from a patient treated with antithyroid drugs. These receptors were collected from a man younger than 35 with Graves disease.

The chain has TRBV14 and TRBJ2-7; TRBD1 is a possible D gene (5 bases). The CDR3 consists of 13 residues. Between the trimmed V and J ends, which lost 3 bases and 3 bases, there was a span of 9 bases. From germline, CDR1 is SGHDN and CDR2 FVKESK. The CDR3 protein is CASSHPRDYEQYF. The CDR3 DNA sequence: TGTGCCAGCAGCCACCCCAGGGACTACGAGCAGTACTTC. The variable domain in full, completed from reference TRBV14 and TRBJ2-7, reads EAGVTQFPSHSVIEKGQTVTLRCDPISGHDNLYWYRRVMGKEIKFLLHFVKESKQDESGMPNNRFLAERTGGTYSTLKVQPAELEDSGVYFCASSHPRDYEQYFGPGTRLTVT.

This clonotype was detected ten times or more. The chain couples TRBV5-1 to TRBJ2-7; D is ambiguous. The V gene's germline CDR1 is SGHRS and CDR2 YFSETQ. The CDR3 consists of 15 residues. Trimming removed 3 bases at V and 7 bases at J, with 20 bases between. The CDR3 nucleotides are TGCGCCAGCAGCTCTCAGACCGACCGCCTTTCTGAGCAGTACTTC. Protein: CASSSQTDRLSEQYF.

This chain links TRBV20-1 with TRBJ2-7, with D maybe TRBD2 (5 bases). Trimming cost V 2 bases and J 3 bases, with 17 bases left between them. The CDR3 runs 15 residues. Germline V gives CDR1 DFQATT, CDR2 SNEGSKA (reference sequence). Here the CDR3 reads CSARKHVLGLYEQYF. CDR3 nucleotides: TGCAGTGCTAGAAAACATGTTCTAGGACTCTACGAGCAGTACTTC.

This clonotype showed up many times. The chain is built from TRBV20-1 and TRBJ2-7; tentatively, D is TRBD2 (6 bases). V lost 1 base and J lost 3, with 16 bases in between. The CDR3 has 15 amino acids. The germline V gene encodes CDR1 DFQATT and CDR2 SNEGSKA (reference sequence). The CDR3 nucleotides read TGCAGTGCTAGAGCGTCTTACGGCGGGAACTACGAGCAGTACTTC. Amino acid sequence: CSARASYGGNYEQYF.

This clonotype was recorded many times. Written as DNA, the CDR3 is TGTGCCAGCAAGACAGGGTCGTTTGGCTACACCTTC. It specifies CASKTGSFGYTF. The J gene is TRBJ1-2, the V gene TRBV3-1; 7 bases line up with TRBD1. CDR3 size: 12 residues. J gave up 7 bases and V 7 bases, and 6 bases lay outside the gene matches. Germline assignment: CDR1 LGHDT and CDR2 YNNKEL (reference sequence).

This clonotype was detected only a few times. The chain's CDR3 is CASSLESWLNPNYGYTF. The DNA for the CDR3 is TGTGCCAGCAGCTTAGAGTCCTGGTTAAACCCTAACTATGGCTACACCTTC. This sequence joins TRBV7-9 and TRBJ1-2; unclear D gene. CDR3 size: 17 residues. Per the germline V gene, CDR1 is SEHNR and CDR2 is FQNEAQ (reference sequence). Trimming removed 1 base from V and 0 bases from J, with 15 bases in between. Full variable domain (rest looked up from reference TRBV7-9 and TRBJ1-2): DTGVSQNPRHKITKRGQNVTFRCDPISEHNRLYWYRQTLGQGPEFLTYFQNEAQLEKSRLLSDRFSAERPKGSFSTLEIQRTEQGDSAMYLCASSLESWLNPNYGYTFGSGTRLTVV.

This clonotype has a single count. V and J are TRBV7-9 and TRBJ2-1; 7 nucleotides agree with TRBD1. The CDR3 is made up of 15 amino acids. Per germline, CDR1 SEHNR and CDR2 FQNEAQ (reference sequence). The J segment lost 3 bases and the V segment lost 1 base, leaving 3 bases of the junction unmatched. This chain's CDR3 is CASSLGDRYYNEQFF. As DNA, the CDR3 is TGTGCCAGCAGCTTAGGGGACAGATACTACAATGAGCAGTTCTTC. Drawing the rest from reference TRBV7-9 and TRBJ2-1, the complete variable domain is DTGVSQNPRHKITKRGQNVTFRCDPISEHNRLYWYRQTLGQGPEFLTYFQNEAQLEKSRLLSDRFSAERPKGSFSTLEIQRTEQGDSAMYLCASSLGDRYYNEQFFGPGTRLTVL.

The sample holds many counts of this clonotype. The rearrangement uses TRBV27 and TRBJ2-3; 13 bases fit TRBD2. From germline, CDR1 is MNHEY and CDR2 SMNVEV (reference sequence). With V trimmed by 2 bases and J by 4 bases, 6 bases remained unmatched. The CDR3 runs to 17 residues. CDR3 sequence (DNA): TGTGCCAGCAGTTTAGGGACTAGCGGGACTTATCCAGATACGCAGTATTTT. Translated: CASSLGTSGTYPDTQYF.

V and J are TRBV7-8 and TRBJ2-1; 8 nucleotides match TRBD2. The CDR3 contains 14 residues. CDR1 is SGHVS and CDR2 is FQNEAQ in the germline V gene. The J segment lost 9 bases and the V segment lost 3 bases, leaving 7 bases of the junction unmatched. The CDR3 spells CASSFSGNNIEQFF. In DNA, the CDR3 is TGTGCCAGCAGCTTTAGCGGGAATAATATTGAGCAGTTCTTC.

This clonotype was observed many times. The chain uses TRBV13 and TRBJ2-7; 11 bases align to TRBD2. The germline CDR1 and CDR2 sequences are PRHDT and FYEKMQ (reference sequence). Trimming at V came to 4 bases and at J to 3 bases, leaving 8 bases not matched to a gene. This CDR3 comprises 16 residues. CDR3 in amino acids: CASSSNPGLADYEQYF. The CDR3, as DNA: TGTGCCAGCAGCTCGAACCCGGGACTAGCGGACTACGAGCAGTACTTC.

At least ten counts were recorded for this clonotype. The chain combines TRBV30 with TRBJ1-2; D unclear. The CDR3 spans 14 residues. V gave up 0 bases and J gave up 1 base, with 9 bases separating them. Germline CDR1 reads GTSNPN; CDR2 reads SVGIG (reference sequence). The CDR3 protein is CAWSVYWNNYGYTF. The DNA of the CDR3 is TGTGCCTGGAGTGTGTACTGGAATAACTATGGCTACACCTTC.

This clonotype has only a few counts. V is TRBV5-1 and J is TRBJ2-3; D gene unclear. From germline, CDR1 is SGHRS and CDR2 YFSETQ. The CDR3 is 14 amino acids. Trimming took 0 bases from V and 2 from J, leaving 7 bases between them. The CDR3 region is CASSLGGVTDTQYF. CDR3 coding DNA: TGCGCCAGCAGCTTGGGTGGCGTCACAGATACGCAGTATTTT. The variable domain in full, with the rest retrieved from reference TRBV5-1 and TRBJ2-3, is KAGVTQTPRYLIKTRGQQVTLSCSPISGHRSVSWYQQTPGQGLQFLFEYFSETQRNKGNFPGRFSGRQFSNSRSEMNVSTLELGDSALYLCASSLGGVTDTQYFGPGTRLTVL.

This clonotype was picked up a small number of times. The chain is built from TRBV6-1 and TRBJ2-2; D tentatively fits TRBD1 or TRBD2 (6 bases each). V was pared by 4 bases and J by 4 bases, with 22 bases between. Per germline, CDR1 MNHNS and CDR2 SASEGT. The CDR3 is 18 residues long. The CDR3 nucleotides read TGTGCCAGCAGTGCCCTGGAGGGGGGCGCGTTTATCACCGGGGAGCTGTTTTTT. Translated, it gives CASSALEGGAFITGELFF.

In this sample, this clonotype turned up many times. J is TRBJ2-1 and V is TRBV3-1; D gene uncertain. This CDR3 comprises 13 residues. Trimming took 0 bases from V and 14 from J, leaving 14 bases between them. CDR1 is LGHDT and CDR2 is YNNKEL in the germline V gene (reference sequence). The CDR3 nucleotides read TGTGCCAGCAGCCAAGACGTTAGTGTTGGGGAGTTCTTC. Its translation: CASSQDVSVGEFF.

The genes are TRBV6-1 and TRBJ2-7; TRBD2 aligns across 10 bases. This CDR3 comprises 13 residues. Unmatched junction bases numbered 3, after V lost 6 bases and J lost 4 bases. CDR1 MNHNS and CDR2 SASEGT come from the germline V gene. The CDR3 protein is CASRGLASYEQYF. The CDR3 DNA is TGTGCCAGCAGGGGACTAGCGAGTTACGAGCAGTACTTC.

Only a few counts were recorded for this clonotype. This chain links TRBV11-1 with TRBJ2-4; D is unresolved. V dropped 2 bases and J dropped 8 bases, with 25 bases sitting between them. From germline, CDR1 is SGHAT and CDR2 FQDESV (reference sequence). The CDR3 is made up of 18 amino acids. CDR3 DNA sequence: TGTGCCAGCAGCTTAAACTACACCTCCATAGCCCGCGGAGACATTCAGTACTTC. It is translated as CASSLNYTSIARGDIQYF.

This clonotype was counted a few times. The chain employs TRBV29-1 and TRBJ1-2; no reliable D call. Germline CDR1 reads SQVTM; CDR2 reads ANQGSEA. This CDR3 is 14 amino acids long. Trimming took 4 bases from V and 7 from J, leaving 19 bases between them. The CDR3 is CSVALIGEVSGYTF. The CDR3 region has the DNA TGCAGCGTTGCCCTAATCGGGGAGGTTAGTGGCTACACCTTC.

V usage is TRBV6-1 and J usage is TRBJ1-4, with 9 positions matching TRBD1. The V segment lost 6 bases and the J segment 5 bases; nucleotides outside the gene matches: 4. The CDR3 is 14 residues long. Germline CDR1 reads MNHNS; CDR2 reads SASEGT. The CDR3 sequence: CASSGTGSNEKLFF. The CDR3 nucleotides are TGTGCCAGCAGCGGGACAGGGTCAAATGAAAAACTGTTTTTT.

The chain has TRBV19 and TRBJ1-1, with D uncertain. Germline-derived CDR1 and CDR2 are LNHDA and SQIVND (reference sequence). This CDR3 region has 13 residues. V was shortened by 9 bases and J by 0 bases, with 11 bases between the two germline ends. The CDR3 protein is CASGIMLNTEAFF. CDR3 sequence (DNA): TGTGCCAGCGGGATAATGCTGAACACTGAAGCTTTCTTT.

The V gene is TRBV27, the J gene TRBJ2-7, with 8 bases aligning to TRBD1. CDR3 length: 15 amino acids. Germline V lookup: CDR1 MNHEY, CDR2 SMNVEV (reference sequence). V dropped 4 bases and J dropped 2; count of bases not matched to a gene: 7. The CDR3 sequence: CASSWVVQGAYEQYF. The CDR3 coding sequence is TGTGCCAGCAGTTGGGTAGTACAGGGGGCCTACGAGCAGTACTTC.

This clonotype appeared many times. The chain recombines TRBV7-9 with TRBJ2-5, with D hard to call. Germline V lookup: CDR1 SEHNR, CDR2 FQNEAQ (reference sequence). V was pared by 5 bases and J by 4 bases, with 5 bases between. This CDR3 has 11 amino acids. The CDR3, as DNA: TGTGCCAGCAGCATCTCAGAGACCCAGTACTTC. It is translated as CASSISETQYF.

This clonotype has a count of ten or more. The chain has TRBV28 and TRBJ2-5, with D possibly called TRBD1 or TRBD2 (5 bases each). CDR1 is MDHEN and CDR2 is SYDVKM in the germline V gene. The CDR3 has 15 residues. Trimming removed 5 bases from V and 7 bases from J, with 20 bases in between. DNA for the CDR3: TGTGCCAGCAGTCCACCTTCAGGCCCCGGGGCGACCCAGTACTTC. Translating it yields CASSPPSGPGATQYF.

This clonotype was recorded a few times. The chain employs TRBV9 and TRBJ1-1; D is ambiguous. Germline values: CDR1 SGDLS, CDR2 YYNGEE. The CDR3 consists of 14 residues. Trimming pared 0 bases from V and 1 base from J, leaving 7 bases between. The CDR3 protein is CASSVASKNTEAFF. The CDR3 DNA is TGTGCCAGCAGCGTAGCCTCGAAGAACACTGAAGCTTTCTTT.

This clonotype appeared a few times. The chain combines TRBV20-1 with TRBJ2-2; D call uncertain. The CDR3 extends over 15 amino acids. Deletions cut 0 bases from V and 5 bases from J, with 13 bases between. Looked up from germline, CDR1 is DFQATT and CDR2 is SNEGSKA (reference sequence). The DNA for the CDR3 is TGCAGTGCTAGAGACGGACGCCGCGGAACCGGGGAGCTGTTTTTT. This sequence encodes CSARDGRRGTGELFF.

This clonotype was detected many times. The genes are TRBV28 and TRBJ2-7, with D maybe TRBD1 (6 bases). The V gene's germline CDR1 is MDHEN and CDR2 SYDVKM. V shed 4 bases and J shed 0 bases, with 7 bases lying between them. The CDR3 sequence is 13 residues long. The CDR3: CASSSRGSYEQYF. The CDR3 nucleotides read TGTGCCAGCAGTTCCAGGGGCTCCTACGAGCAGTACTTC.

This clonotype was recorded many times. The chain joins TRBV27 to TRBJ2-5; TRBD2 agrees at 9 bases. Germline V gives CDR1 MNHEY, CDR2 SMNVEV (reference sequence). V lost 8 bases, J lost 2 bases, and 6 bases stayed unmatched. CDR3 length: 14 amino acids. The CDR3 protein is CASRSGSWQETQYF. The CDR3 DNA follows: TGTGCCAGCCGTAGCGGGAGTTGGCAAGAGACCCAGTACTTC.

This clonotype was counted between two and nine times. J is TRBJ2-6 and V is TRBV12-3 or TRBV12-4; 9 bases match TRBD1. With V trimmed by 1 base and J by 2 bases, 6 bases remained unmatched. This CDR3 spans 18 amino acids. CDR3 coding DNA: TGTGCCAGCAGTTTAGGACAGGGGGGCACGGCTGGGGCCAACGTCCTGACTTTC. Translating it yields CASSLGQGGTAGANVLTF.

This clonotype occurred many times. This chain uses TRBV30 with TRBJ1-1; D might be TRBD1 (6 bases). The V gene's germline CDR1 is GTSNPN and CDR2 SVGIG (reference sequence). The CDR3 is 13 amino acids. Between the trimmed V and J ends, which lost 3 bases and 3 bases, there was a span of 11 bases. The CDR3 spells CAWSPDSYTEAFF. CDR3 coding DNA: TGTGCCTGGAGCCCGGACAGTTACACTGAAGCTTTCTTT.

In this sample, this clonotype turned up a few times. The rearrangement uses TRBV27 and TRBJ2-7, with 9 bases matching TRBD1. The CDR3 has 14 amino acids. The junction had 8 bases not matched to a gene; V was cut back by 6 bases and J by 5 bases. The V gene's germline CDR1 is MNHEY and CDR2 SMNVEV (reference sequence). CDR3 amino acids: CASSPGTGINEQYF. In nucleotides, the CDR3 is TGTGCCAGCAGCCCCGGGACAGGGATCAACGAGCAGTACTTC.